The 32 T cell receptor beta chains given below trace back to one sample, sequenced in a study of blood T cell repertoires in COVID-19. Libraries were prepared by immunoSEQ multiplex PCR; TCRdb keeps only in-frame clonotypes and omits some of them. The sample holds some 220,000 clones, roughly 80% seen once. What was sequenced was peripheral blood. These TCRs come from a woman aged 55-75 years with active or convalescent COVID-19.

The J gene is TRBJ1-4, the V gene TRBV5-1; TRBD1 agrees at 10 bases. CDR1 SGHRS and CDR2 YFSETQ come from the germline V gene. V dropped 5 bases and J dropped 8; count of bases not matched to a gene: 6. The length of the CDR3 is 14 residues. As DNA, the CDR3 is TGCGCCAGCAGTACCGGGACAGGGGAGGAAAAACTGTTTTTT. Translation gives CASSTGTGEEKLFF.

V is TRBV3-1 (or the pseudogene TRBV3-2) and J is TRBJ1-2; D uncertain. The V gene's germline CDR1 is LGHDT and CDR2 YNNKEL (reference sequence). This CDR3 contains 13 residues. V was cut by 1 base and J by 6 bases, with 9 bases left in between. The CDR3 bases are TGTGCCAGCAGCCAAGGGCCTGCGGATGGCTACACCTTC. Translating gives CASSQGPADGYTF.

This chain joins TRBV3-1 (or the pseudogene TRBV3-2) and TRBJ2-7, with 10 bases fitting TRBD2. With V trimmed by 1 base and J by 0 bases, 9 bases remained unmatched. The CDR3 runs to 18 residues. Germline V gene data show CDR1 as LGHDT and CDR2 as YNNKEL (reference sequence). CDR3 DNA: TGTGCCAGCAGCCAAGGCTATCTAGCGGGAGCAAGCTCCTACGAGCAGTACTTC. Amino acid sequence: CASSQGYLAGASSYEQYF.

The genes are TRBV19 and TRBJ1-3; D is possibly TRBD1 (5 bases). Germline lookup yields CDR1 LNHDA and CDR2 SQIVND (reference sequence). Trimming took off 5 bases at V and 4 bases at J, with 12 bases between the two ends. The CDR3 is 14 residues long. The CDR3 bases are TGTGCCAGTAGTTTTGGGGGGTCCGGAAACACCATATATTTT. Translating it yields CASSFGGSGNTIYF.

This chain uses TRBV6-5 with TRBJ1-5; 7 bases fit TRBD1. The CDR3 totals 14 residues. Germline loops: CDR1 MNHEY, CDR2 SVGAGI. Unmatched junction bases numbered 1, after V lost 5 bases and J lost 0 bases. CDR3 sequence reads: CASSRDSSNQPQHF. CDR3 coding DNA: TGTGCCAGCAGTCGGGACAGTAGCAATCAGCCCCAGCATTTT.

The gene calls are TRBV5-5 and TRBJ1-1; the D gene is possibly TRBD1 (6 bases). Trimming removed 5 bases at V and 0 bases at J, with 14 bases between. Germline CDR1 SGHKS, CDR2 YYEKEE (reference sequence). This CDR3 comprises 15 residues. CDR3 in DNA: TGTGCCAGCAGTCCCTTGGGGGCCGTGAACACTGAAGCTTTCTTT. Translated, it gives CASSPLGAVNTEAFF.

The chain joins TRBV28 to TRBJ2-1, with D possibly being TRBD2 (6 bases). V was pared by 3 bases and J by 2 bases, with 11 bases between. Germline V gene sequence: CDR1 MDHEN, CDR2 SYDVKM. CDR3 size: 15 residues. The CDR3 DNA sequence: TGTGCCAGCAGTTTCTCGGGGGAGACCTACAATGAGCAGTTCTTC. Its translation: CASSFSGETYNEQFF.

This chain joins TRBV10-2 and TRBJ1-1; perhaps TRBD1 as D (6 bases). The CDR3 has 14 residues. Germline assignment: CDR1 WSHSY and CDR2 SAAADI. Trimming took off 0 bases at V and 4 bases at J, with 9 bases between the two ends. The CDR3 DNA sequence: TGCGCCAGCAGTGAGTCGGGAGGGGGCACTGAAGCTTTCTTT. As protein: CASSESGGGTEAFF.

The chain has TRBV5-1 and TRBJ1-3; D is possibly TRBD1 (6 bases). The CDR3 is 15 residues long. V lost 0 bases, J lost 2 bases, and 9 bases lay in between. From germline, CDR1 is SGHRS and CDR2 YFSETQ. CDR3 residues: CASSLEPGAGNTIYF. As DNA, the CDR3 is TGCGCCAGCAGCTTGGAGCCAGGGGCTGGAAACACCATATATTTT.

CDR3 sequence: CASSETGWGEQYF. The CDR3 region has the DNA TGTGCCAGCAGCGAAACAGGGTGGGGCGAGCAGTACTTC. The V call is TRBV2, the J call TRBJ2-7; TRBD1 might be the D (6 bases). V lost 6 bases and J lost 6, with 15 bases in between. The CDR3 covers 13 residues. CDR1 is SNHLY, CDR2 FYNNEI, per germline.

The chain links TRBV7-9 to TRBJ2-7; possibly TRBD2 for D (7 bases). This CDR3 comprises 15 residues. Germline CDR1 SEHNR, CDR2 FQNEAQ (reference sequence). Trimming removed 5 bases at V and 2 bases at J, with 16 bases between. The CDR3 loop reads CASSPGGSKAYEQYV. The CDR3 nucleotides read TGTGCCAGCAGCCCGGGGGGCTCTAAGGCCTACGAGCAGTACGTC.

The CDR3 is CAWSVLRQSGNTIYF. CDR3 bases: TGTGCCTGGAGTGTACTAAGGCAGAGTGGAAACACCATATATTTT. The J gene is TRBJ1-3, the V gene TRBV30; D is undetermined. Per the germline V gene, CDR1 is GTSNPN and CDR2 is SVGIG (reference sequence). The CDR3 has 15 amino acids. Trimming removed 0 bases at V and 3 bases at J, with 12 bases between.

This clone has more than one count but fewer than ten. This chain links TRBV5-1 with TRBJ2-1; TRBD2 agrees at 12 bases. V lost 5 bases to trimming and J lost 10 bases; unmatched junction nucleotides: 10. Per germline, CDR1 SGHRS and CDR2 YFSETQ. CDR3 length equals 15 residues. CDR3 DNA: TGCGCCAGCAGGCGGACTAGCGGGGTGCCTACGGAGCAGTTCTTC. Translated: CASRRTSGVPTEQFF. The full variable domain, rest sourced from reference TRBV5-1 and TRBJ2-1, is KAGVTQTPRYLIKTRGQQVTLSCSPISGHRSVSWYQQTPGQGLQFLFEYFSETQRNKGNFPGRFSGRQFSNSRSEMNVSTLELGDSALYLCASRRTSGVPTEQFFGPGTRLTVL.

This rearrangement joins TRBV6-5 to TRBJ1-2; D may be TRBD1 (5 bases). CDR1 is MNHEY and CDR2 is SVGAGI in the germline V gene. This CDR3 contains 16 residues. V was shortened by 0 bases and J by 4 bases, with 15 bases between the two germline ends. The chain's CDR3 is CASSYSIQGSGYGYTF. The CDR3 DNA reads TGTGCCAGCAGTTACTCGATCCAGGGTTCGGGCTATGGCTACACCTTC.

The chain couples TRBV6-5 to TRBJ1-4; the D gene is possibly TRBD1 (6 bases). The germline V gene has CDR1 MNHEY and CDR2 SVGAGI. V was pared by 2 bases and J by 5 bases, with 6 bases between. The CDR3 is 13 residues long. The CDR3 nucleotides are TGTGCCAGCAGTTACGGACAGAATGAAAAACTGTTTTTT. Amino acid sequence: CASSYGQNEKLFF.

The CDR3: CASSSYRGLYGYTF. The CDR3 DNA reads as TGTGCCAGCAGCTCCTACAGGGGGCTCTATGGCTACACCTTC. The chain carries TRBV13 and TRBJ1-2; 9 positions agree with TRBD1. The CDR3 runs 14 residues. CDR1 PRHDT and CDR2 FYEKMQ come from the germline V gene (reference sequence). J lost 4 bases, V lost 4 bases, and 4 bases had no gene match.

This clone was picked up many times. The CDR3 DNA follows: TGTGCCAGCAGCTCTCTCACTAGCGGGTCCTACAATGAGCAGTTCTTC. This sequence encodes CASSSLTSGSYNEQFF. The chain links TRBV13 to TRBJ2-1; 9 positions match TRBD2. J was trimmed by 1 base and V by 4 bases; bases with no gene match: 5. Germline CDR1 PRHDT, CDR2 FYEKMQ (reference sequence). The CDR3 runs to 16 residues.

The CDR3 loop is CASSLSSGLSYEQYF. For the CDR3, the DNA is TGTGCCAGCAGCTTATCCAGCGGGCTCTCCTACGAGCAGTACTTC. The V gene is TRBV11-3, the J gene TRBJ2-7, with a tentative D call TRBD2 (6 bases). Between the trimmed V and J ends, which lost 2 bases and 0 bases, there was a span of 11 bases. This CDR3 is built from 15 residues. Germline V gene sequence: CDR1 SGHNT, CDR2 YENEEA.

V and J are TRBV19 and TRBJ1-2; 7 positions match TRBD1. The CDR3 is made up of 15 amino acids. The V segment lost 1 base and the J segment 5 bases; nucleotides outside the gene matches: 7. Germline V lookup: CDR1 LNHDA, CDR2 SQIVND (reference sequence). The chain's CDR3 is CASSIGPGGGYGYTF. CDR3 nucleotide sequence: TGTGCCAGTAGTATAGGACCAGGGGGAGGTTATGGCTACACCTTC.

CDR3 loop: CASSSPGGRGGYTF. As DNA, the CDR3 is TGTGCCAGCAGCTCCCCCGGGGGGCGCGGGGGCTACACCTTC. The rearrangement joins TRBV7-2 to TRBJ1-2; possibly TRBD1 for D (6 bases). V was pared by 4 bases and J by 8 bases, with 17 bases between. The CDR3 totals 14 residues. Germline values: CDR1 SGHTA, CDR2 FQGNSA.

This chain connects TRBV27 to TRBJ2-3; D unclear. V lost 8 bases to trimming and J lost 4 bases, with 19 bases between them. The CDR3 has 15 amino acids. In germline, CDR1 is MNHEY, CDR2 SMNVEV (reference sequence). The CDR3 sequence: CASSSRSWVADTQYF. In DNA form, the CDR3 reads TGTGCCAGCTCTTCAAGGAGCTGGGTCGCAGATACGCAGTATTTT.

This clone was counted once. The J gene is TRBJ2-7, the V gene TRBV11-2; D gene ambiguous. Trimming took off 4 bases at V and 1 base at J, with 11 bases between the two ends. From germline, CDR1 is SGHAT and CDR2 FQNNGV. CDR3 length: 14 residues. For the CDR3, the DNA is TGTGCCAGCAGCTCCGTGACAAGATCCTACGAGCAGTACGTC. It yields the protein CASSSVTRSYEQYV.

This clone was seen a handful of times. J is TRBJ2-1 and V is TRBV10-2; perhaps TRBD1 as D (6 bases). Germline V gene data show CDR1 as WSHSY and CDR2 as SAAADI. The CDR3 consists of 11 residues. Trimming took 8 bases from V and 10 from J, leaving 12 bases between them. The CDR3, as DNA: TGCGCCAGCGGGCTTGGGGGCGAGCAGTTCTTC. Its protein is CASGLGGEQFF.

The genes are TRBV2 and TRBJ1-4, with D maybe TRBD1 (5 bases). The germline V gene has CDR1 SNHLY and CDR2 FYNNEI. Trimming left V 6 bases short and J 3 bases short, with 11 bases between. This CDR3 region has 14 residues. The CDR3: CASRRAGSNEKLFF. Here the CDR3 DNA reads TGTGCCAGCAGGAGAGCAGGGTCTAATGAAAAACTGTTTTTT.

In its sample, this clone was seen a few times. V and J are TRBV5-1 and TRBJ2-5; perhaps TRBD1 as D (6 bases). V was shortened by 0 bases and J by 0 bases, with 9 bases between the two germline ends. Germline V gene lookup returns CDR1 SGHRS and CDR2 YFSETQ. The CDR3 has 15 residues. CDR3 DNA sequence: TGCGCCAGCAGCTTGGCAGGGGCGAACCAAGAGACCCAGTACTTC. Translating gives CASSLAGANQETQYF.

The rearrangement joins TRBV10-3 to TRBJ1-1, with a possible D match to TRBD1 (6 bases). Trimming left V 0 bases short and J 4 bases short, with 15 bases between. The CDR3 consists of 16 residues. CDR1 and CDR2 from the germline V gene are ENHRY and SYGVKD. This CDR3 is CAISESVEGDPTEAFF. The CDR3 DNA is TGTGCCATCAGTGAGTCGGTAGAGGGGGATCCCACTGAAGCTTTCTTT.

V usage is TRBV30 and J usage is TRBJ2-7; 7 bases fit TRBD2. The CDR3 has 14 amino acids. With 2 bases clipped from V and 6 bases from J, the junction kept 10 bases outside the gene matches. Looked up from germline, CDR1 is GTSNPN and CDR2 is SVGIG (reference sequence). Written as DNA, the CDR3 is TGTGCCTGGAGTTCCGGGACTATCGTAGTCGAGCAGTACTTC. Protein: CAWSSGTIVVEQYF.

The chain uses TRBV15 and TRBJ1-2; D gene uncertain. This CDR3 is built from 14 residues. Germline V lookup: CDR1 LNHNV, CDR2 YYDKDF (reference sequence). V was shortened by 0 bases and J by 8 bases, with 13 bases between the two germline ends. As DNA, the CDR3 is TGTGCCACCAGCAGAGATGTGACAAGTGGCGGCTACACCTTC. It codes for CATSRDVTSGGYTF.

V is TRBV5-6 and J is TRBJ1-6; D ambiguous. The CDR3 contains 14 residues. The V and J ends lost 3 bases and 2 bases respectively, with 6 bases between them. Germline V gives CDR1 SGHDT, CDR2 YYEEEE. The CDR3 bases are TGTGCCAGCAGCTCCGGGGCCTATAATTCACCCCTCCACTTT. Translated: CASSSGAYNSPLHF.

The chain is built from TRBV27 and TRBJ2-1; 8 bases agree with TRBD2. V lost 7 bases and J lost 7; bases outside the gene matches: 6. This CDR3 contains 13 residues. From germline, CDR1 is MNHEY and CDR2 SMNVEV (reference sequence). CDR3 amino acids: CASKRLARNEQFF. The CDR3 nucleotides are TGTGCCAGCAAGAGACTAGCGAGGAATGAGCAGTTCTTC.

The chain has TRBV5-1 and TRBJ1-1; TRBD1 agrees at 7 bases. The CDR3 totals 15 residues. CDR1 SGHRS and CDR2 YFSETQ come from the germline V gene. With 1 base clipped from V and 1 base from J, the junction kept 4 bases outside the gene matches. CDR3 region: CASSLRGGQNTEAFF. The CDR3 bases are TGCGCCAGCAGCTTGAGAGGGGGCCAGAACACTGAAGCTTTCTTT.

Points on this clone: Relative to the germline gene, one junction end is altered; a read error may explain this. V usage is TRBV2 and J usage is TRBJ2-5; D may be TRBD1 (6 bases). The CDR3 has 14 residues. The germline gives CDR1 SNHLY, CDR2 FYNNEI. Here the CDR3 reads CASTENTGLETQYF. CDR3 in DNA: TGTGCCAGCACTGAAAACACAGGGTTGGAGACCCAGTACTTC.